These 16 T cell receptor beta chains were all obtained from the same sample, sequenced in a study of memory CD4+ T cells and cytomegalovirus serostatus. The sort gate was single viable CD3+CD4+CD8-CD45RO+ cells for memory CD4+ T cells. Generated by immunoSEQ multiplex PCR, the TCRdb table keeps only in-frame clones and is missing some. This table holds about 67,000 clones, about 76% found once. The sequenced sample consisted of memory CD4+ T cells from blood. These receptor sequences come from an adult in good health and CMV-seropositive.

This clone has a single count. The chain links TRBV28 to TRBJ1-2; the D is unclear. Trimming removed 4 bases at V and 4 bases at J, with 16 bases between. The germline V gene encodes CDR1 MDHEN and CDR2 SYDVKM. The CDR3 contains 15 residues. The CDR3 nucleotides are TGTGCCAGCAGTTCCCCCAGACGGGCACTCTATGGCTACACCTTC. It yields the protein CASSSPRRALYGYTF.

This clone has more than one count but fewer than ten. The V and J genes are TRBV15 and TRBJ1-4, with no clear D. There are 15 residues in the CDR3. From germline, CDR1 is LNHNV and CDR2 YYDKDF (reference sequence). The V end was cut by 0 bases, the J end by 5 bases, with 10 bases between. DNA for the CDR3: TGTGCCACCAGCAGAGATCTTGGCAAGAATGAAAAACTGTTTTTT. As protein: CATSRDLGKNEKLFF.

V usage is TRBV7-2 and J usage is TRBJ2-7; 8 bases align to TRBD2. V was clipped by 9 bases and J by 5 bases; unmatched bases: 9. Germline V gene sequence: CDR1 SGHTA, CDR2 FQGNSA. The CDR3 totals 13 residues. The CDR3 nucleotides read TGTGCCAGTTCGGGGGGGCCATGGGACGAGCAGTACTTC. It is translated as CASSGGPWDEQYF.

This clone was counted once. The rearrangement joins TRBV2 to TRBJ2-1, with 14 bases aligning to TRBD2. CDR1 is SNHLY and CDR2 is FYNNEI in the germline V gene. Trimming removed 4 bases from V and 8 bases from J; junction bases left unmatched: 4. This CDR3 is 15 amino acids long. For the CDR3, the DNA is TGTGCCAGCAGTGTAGGACTAGCGGGGGGTGATGAGCAGTTCTTC. This encodes CASSVGLAGGDEQFF.

V gene TRBV7-9 combines with J gene TRBJ1-4, with TRBD1 as a possible D gene (5 bases). The germline CDR1 and CDR2 sequences are SEHNR and FQNEAQ (reference sequence). Trimming shortened V by 5 bases and J by 7 bases, and 17 bases separated the two germline ends. This CDR3 is 15 amino acids long. CDR3 in amino acids: CASSLGRGRTEKLFF. Here the CDR3 DNA reads TGTGCCAGCAGCCTAGGGAGGGGTCGTACTGAAAAACTGTTTTTT.

The gene calls are TRBV7-2 and TRBJ2-7; the D gene is possibly TRBD2 (5 bases). CDR1 and CDR2 (germline): SGHTA, FQGNSA. V dropped 1 base and J dropped 3 bases, with 7 bases sitting between them. The CDR3 has 13 residues. The CDR3 DNA sequence: TGTGCCAGCAGCTTAGAGCGGAGCTACGAGCAGTACTTC. Protein: CASSLERSYEQYF.

V and J are TRBV6-1 and TRBJ2-6; 8 bases are a match to TRBD1. Germline V gene lookup returns CDR1 MNHNS and CDR2 SASEGT. V was pared by 2 bases and J by 0 bases, with 12 bases of the junction left unmatched. The CDR3 length is 20 residues. The CDR3 region has the DNA TGTGCCAGCAGTGAACGTTTGTATGGACAGGGACCCTCTGGGGCCAACGTCCTGACTTTC. Translated, it gives CASSERLYGQGPSGANVLTF.

This clone came up many times. This rearrangement joins TRBV2 to TRBJ2-5; D gene ambiguous. Germline assignment: CDR1 SNHLY and CDR2 FYNNEI. V gave up 5 bases and J gave up 5 bases, with 6 bases separating them. The CDR3 extends over 11 amino acids. The CDR3 sequence: CASSLRETQYF. CDR3 bases: TGTGCCAGCAGTCTTCGGGAGACCCAGTACTTC. Variable domain in full (rest from reference TRBV2 and TRBJ2-5): EPEVTQTPSHQVTQMGQEVILRCVPISNHLYFYWYRQILGQKVEFLVSFYNNEISEKSEIFDDQFSVERPDGSNFTLKIRSTKLEDSAMYFCASSLRETQYFGPGTRLLVL.

This clone was counted only a few times. The rearrangement uses TRBV11-2 and TRBJ1-1, with D perhaps matching TRBD1 (6 bases). V was cut by 5 bases and J by 2 bases, with 12 bases left in between. In germline, CDR1 is SGHAT, CDR2 FQNNGV. The CDR3 loop spans 14 amino acids. CDR3 DNA: TGTGCCAGCAGCCCTACGACAGGAAACACTGAAGCTTTCTTT. Translation: CASSPTTGNTEAFF.

The table lists this clone with a few counts. CDR3 in amino acids: CASSSQGNNEQFF. In DNA, the CDR3 is TGTGCCAGCAGTTCACAGGGGAACAATGAGCAGTTCTTC. The rearrangement joins TRBV6-5 to TRBJ2-1, with 7 bases aligning to TRBD1. Germline loops: CDR1 MNHEY, CDR2 SVGAGI. This CDR3 contains 13 residues. V trimming: 4 bases; J trimming: 5 bases; junction bases outside the gene matches: 2.

The rearrangement uses TRBV5-4 and TRBJ2-5; D is tentatively TRBD1 or TRBD2 (6 bases each). Trimming pared 3 bases from V and 5 bases from J, leaving 14 bases between. This CDR3 comprises 14 residues. Germline-derived CDR1 and CDR2 are SGHNT and YYREEE (reference sequence). CDR3 sequence: CASSSSGARETQYF. CDR3 nucleotide sequence: TGTGCCAGCAGCTCCTCGGGGGCCCGGGAGACCCAGTACTTC.

This clone is classed as medium-sized. Written as DNA, the CDR3 is TGCAGCGTTGAGAGGTCGGTGAACACTGAAGCTTTCTTT. It encodes CSVERSVNTEAFF. This chain connects TRBV29-1 to TRBJ1-1; unclear D gene. V dropped 3 bases and J dropped 0 bases, with 8 bases sitting between them. Germline CDR1 SQVTM, CDR2 ANQGSEA. The CDR3 has 13 amino acids.

The V call is TRBV7-9, the J call TRBJ1-1; no clear D. The CDR3 consists of 16 residues. Trimming took off 1 base at V and 4 bases at J, with 16 bases between the two ends. Looked up from germline, CDR1 is SEHNR and CDR2 is FQNEAQ (reference sequence). The CDR3 DNA is TGTGCCAGCAGCTTAGTCATAGGGCTGGTAATCACTGAAGCTTTCTTT. Protein: CASSLVIGLVITEAFF.

The J gene is TRBJ2-1, the V gene TRBV5-6, with unresolved D. The CDR3 loop spans 15 amino acids. Germline CDR1 reads SGHDT; CDR2 reads YYEEEE. The ends were cut back, 0 bases at V and 0 bases at J, with 7 bases in the middle. CDR3 sequence: CASSLVTSSYNEQFF. DNA for the CDR3: TGTGCCAGCAGCTTGGTTACAAGCTCCTACAATGAGCAGTTCTTC.

This clone was counted only a few times. The chain combines TRBV19 with TRBJ1-3; 8 bases line up with TRBD1. Per germline, CDR1 LNHDA and CDR2 SQIVND (reference sequence). This CDR3 is built from 16 residues. Trimming at V came to 6 bases and at J to 2 bases, leaving 9 bases not matched to a gene. CDR3 region: CASSTDRALPGNTIYF. For the CDR3, the DNA is TGTGCCAGTAGCACGGACAGGGCTCTTCCTGGAAACACCATATATTTT.

V gene TRBV28 combines with J gene TRBJ1-5, with TRBD1 matching over 12 bases. This CDR3 is built from 18 residues. V dropped 5 bases and J dropped 1; count of bases not matched to a gene: 9. In germline, CDR1 is MDHEN, CDR2 SYDVKM. Here the CDR3 DNA reads TGTGCCAGCAGTCCAGCGGGACAGGGGGCCTGGAGCAATCAGCCCCAGCATTTT. Translation: CASSPAGQGAWSNQPQHF.